This T cell receptor (beta chain) comes out of a study of post-analysis software for immune sequencing data (dated by TCRdb to about 2015). The study in broad terms: Relapsing-remitting, secondary progressive and progressive-relapsing multiple sclerosis were recorded as disease courses, and subtype annotation was lacking for some patients. A subset of samples was prepared in parallel using single-end sample barcoding, then pooled and co-amplified after Illumina adapter ligation. Patient repertoires were compared against roughly 12 previously published healthy control repertoires from donors aged roughly 6 to 28 years. What the study reported, not specific to this receptor: Direct clustering with F measure revealed strong co-clustering of samples prepared in the same batch, which led to a batch-effect correction. Multiple sclerosis patients had significantly lower normalized Chao1 diversity than controls, a result that suggests substantial peripheral T-cell clonal expansion. Patients showed significantly higher frequencies than controls for a handful of TRBV segments, among them TRBV5-6, TRBV5-1 and TRBV20-1. The multiple sclerosis patient group was slightly younger than the control group.

This clonotype appeared once. Its antigen specificity is not known. No quality values exist for individual bases; no much larger clone is one base distant. Libraries came from PCR. The sequencer listed for this sample is Illumina HiSeq 2500. To reduce PCR and sequencing biases, unique molecular identifiers were built into the TCR beta cDNA libraries. Per 1 to 10 million input T cells, approximately 500,000 cDNA molecules were obtained, such that each molecule approximated one T cell. Patient libraries were prepared and sequenced with the same protocol used for the earlier healthy control dataset. Within a given batch, samples were prepared together, multiplexed and sequenced on the same HiSeq lane. As for the original processing: Raw barcoded reads were processed with MIGEC, discarding single-read molecular identifier groups before consensus assembly and CDR3 extraction. Clonotype tables were post-analysed with VDJtools, and diversity was normalized by down-sampling all datasets to the smallest sample size. In repertoire overlap clustering, CDR3 amino acid sequences, but not nucleotide sequences, were matched to correct batch-related cross-sample contamination. TCRdb passed the public sequencing reads through fastp at Q25 and MiXCR, retaining productive beta sequences. Entries are consolidated by CDR3 protein sequence, retaining the most common genes and DNA. TCRdb, not the authors, supplied the V and J calls. This sample holds roughly 800,000 distinct CDR3 sequences; about 27% were observed only once. Jointly, the top ten make up around 0.56% of the sample.

Looking up the germline V gene yields CDR1 KGHDR and CDR2 SFDVKD. The V end loses 4 bases and the J end loses 0 bases, and a stretch of 14 bases separates them. The CDR3 numbers 16 residues from cysteine through phenylalanine. Only the CDR3 region is kept as DNA, spanning 48 bases read in frame from base 1. To demonstrate the VDJtools post-analysis software, TCR beta repertoires were profiled from the peripheral blood of about a dozen young patients with multiple sclerosis. Multiple sclerosis patients were children and adolescents aged 6 to 15 years. This receptor was obtained from a girl aged 10-17 years with multiple sclerosis. The sample consisted of blood. The V and J segments used are TRBV24-1 and TRBJ2-5; the D region possibly corresponds to TRBD1 (6 bases align). The encoded CDR3 is CATSETGTTYQETQYF. The base sequence is TGTGCCACCAGTGAAACAGGGACGACGTACCAAGAGACCCAGTACTTC.